Shown below are 29 T cell receptor beta chains from a single sample sequenced in a study of CD8+ T cells in alopecia areata. Treatment: oral pan-JAK inhibitor, 5-10 mg twice daily. Following RNA extraction, reverse transcription yielded cDNA that acted as the sequencing template. Assay used: immunoSEQ multiplex PCR; TCRdb lists only in-frame clones, some missing. Among 180,000 or so clones, roughly 64% were seen once, and the ten largest hold 5% to 6%. The sequencing used CD4+ T cells sorted from blood, collected at week 24, from a patient treated with tofacitinib. Every receptor here comes from a human donor with alopecia areata.

The rearrangement links TRBV9 to TRBJ2-5; D is perhaps TRBD2 (6 bases). The germline CDR1 and CDR2 sequences are SGDLS and YYNGEE. Trimming took 3 bases from V and 5 from J, leaving 17 bases between them. This CDR3 comprises 15 residues. The chain's CDR3 is CASSARLDPVETQYF. DNA for the CDR3: TGTGCCAGCAGCGCCCGACTAGATCCGGTGGAGACCCAGTACTTC.

The rearrangement uses TRBV29-1 and TRBJ1-1; TRBD1 matches at 9 bases. The CDR3 is 12 amino acids. Trimming at V came to 7 bases and at J to 4 bases, leaving 4 bases not matched to a gene. In germline, CDR1 is SQVTM, CDR2 ANQGSEA. For the CDR3, the DNA is TGCAGCGGGGGGACAGGGAGCACTGAAGCTTTCTTT. It codes for CSGGTGSTEAFF.

This clone has a handful of counts. The V and J genes are TRBV28 and TRBJ1-1; D gene unclear. V was cut by 7 bases and J by 9 bases, with 15 bases left in between. Germline values: CDR1 MDHEN, CDR2 SYDVKM. The CDR3 contains 12 residues. CDR3 sequence: CASNDGERKAFF. The CDR3 DNA reads TGTGCCAGCAACGATGGGGAAAGAAAAGCTTTCTTT.

A few counts support this clone. This sequence joins TRBV9 and TRBJ1-6, with 12 bases that match TRBD1. CDR1 and CDR2 from the germline V gene are SGDLS and YYNGEE. The CDR3 length is 16 residues. The trim removed 3 bases at V and 8 bases at J, leaving 6 bases unmatched. Here the CDR3 reads CASSGAGTGGYSPLHF. CDR3 nucleotides: TGTGCCAGCAGCGGCGCCGGGACAGGGGGCTATTCACCCCTCCACTTT.

The rearrangement links TRBV20-1 to TRBJ2-7; no clear D. The CDR3 loop spans 11 amino acids. V lost 3 bases and J 7 bases, leaving 10 bases between the germline ends. CDR1 is DFQATT and CDR2 is SNEGSKA in the germline V gene (reference sequence). CDR3 sequence (DNA): TGCAGTGCTAGCGGATCCGGGGAGCAGTACTTC. It specifies CSASGSGEQYF.

The rearrangement uses TRBV23-1 and TRBJ1-2; D might be TRBD1 (6 bases). TRBV23-1 is an open reading frame whose function is uncertain. The CDR3 is 18 residues long. With 0 bases removed from V and 0 bases from J, the gap between germline ends came to 17 bases. The CDR3 spells CASSQSLGHSWSNYGYTF. The DNA of the CDR3 is TGCGCCAGCAGTCAATCTCTGGGACATTCATGGTCTAACTATGGCTACACCTTC.

The chain is built from TRBV15 and TRBJ2-7; tentatively, D is TRBD1 or TRBD2 (5 bases each). Trimming took 0 bases from V and 0 from J, leaving 15 bases between them. CDR3 length: 17 residues. In germline, CDR1 is LNHNV, CDR2 YYDKDF (reference sequence). The CDR3 coding sequence is TGTGCCACCAGCAGAGAAGGTTTCGGGGCCCGCTCCTACGAGCAGTACTTC. Its translation is CATSREGFGARSYEQYF.

The sample holds one count of this clone. The chain has TRBV7-9 and TRBJ1-2; D gene ambiguous. The CDR3 extends over 14 amino acids. The V gene lost 0 bases and the J gene lost 3 bases, with 8 bases spanning the gap. Germline V gene data show CDR1 as SEHNR and CDR2 as FQNEAQ (reference sequence). CDR3 sequence (DNA): TGTGCCAGCAGCTTAGCAGGAGTCGACTATGGCTACACCTTC. It encodes CASSLAGVDYGYTF.

The chain uses TRBV5-1 and TRBJ1-1, with D possibly being TRBD1 (5 bases). V shed 5 bases and J shed 1 base, with 18 bases lying between them. CDR3 size: 16 residues. CDR1 and CDR2 (germline): SGHRS, YFSETQ. The CDR3 loop is CASRRQGGRQNTEAFF. The CDR3 region has the DNA TGCGCCAGCAGACGTCAGGGAGGCAGGCAGAACACTGAAGCTTTCTTT.

The V and J genes are TRBV28 and TRBJ2-4, with TRBD2 matching over 8 bases. CDR3 length: 15 residues. The trim removed 8 bases at V and 6 bases at J, leaving 12 bases unmatched. Germline CDR1 MDHEN, CDR2 SYDVKM. The CDR3 spells CASAPIREGLNIQYF. CDR3 sequence (DNA): TGTGCCAGCGCACCTATCCGGGAGGGTTTAAACATTCAGTACTTC.

This clone has only a few counts. The chain has TRBV2 and TRBJ2-7; 9 nucleotides match TRBD1. The CDR3 totals 14 residues. The junction had 3 bases not matched to a gene; V was cut back by 3 bases and J by 3 bases. CDR1 and CDR2 from the germline V gene are SNHLY and FYNNEI. This CDR3 reads CASSETGGIYEQYF. The CDR3 region has the DNA TGTGCCAGCAGTGAGACAGGGGGAATCTACGAGCAGTACTTC.

This clone was seen just once. This sequence joins TRBV10-3 and TRBJ2-1, with 7 nucleotides matching TRBD1. This CDR3 comprises 14 residues. V was pared by 6 bases and J by 3 bases, with 5 bases of the junction left unmatched. Germline V CDR1 and CDR2: ENHRY, SYGVKD. The CDR3 sequence: CAIRETGIYNEQFF. CDR3 sequence (DNA): TGTGCCATCAGAGAGACAGGGATCTACAATGAGCAGTTCTTC.

This chain uses TRBV28 with TRBJ2-7; 8 bases align to TRBD2. The CDR3 sequence is 15 residues long. Per germline, CDR1 MDHEN and CDR2 SYDVKM. Unmatched junction bases numbered 9, after V lost 6 bases and J lost 2 bases. Here the CDR3 reads CASRTLAATAYEQYF. The CDR3 nucleotides are TGTGCCAGCAGGACACTAGCGGCCACAGCCTACGAGCAGTACTTC.

This chain links TRBV7-9 with TRBJ2-3, with 12 bases that match TRBD2. Germline V gives CDR1 SEHNR, CDR2 FQNEAQ (reference sequence). V lost 5 bases, J lost 6 bases, and 6 bases stayed unmatched. The CDR3 spans 15 residues. The chain's CDR3 is CASSVTSGGGDTQYF. The CDR3, as DNA: TGTGCCAGCAGCGTGACTAGCGGGGGAGGGGATACGCAGTATTTT.

The chain is built from TRBV2 and TRBJ2-3; either TRBD1 or TRBD2 may supply D (5 bases each). Trimming took off 8 bases at V and 4 bases at J, with 16 bases between the two ends. This CDR3 comprises 14 residues. Germline V CDR1 and CDR2: SNHLY, FYNNEI. This CDR3 reads CASRLGLGPDTQYF. The CDR3 nucleotides read TGTGCCAGCCGCCTGGGCTTGGGACCAGATACGCAGTATTTT.

This clone was seen only a few times. This chain connects TRBV5-1 to TRBJ1-1; 8 bases are shared with TRBD1. The J segment lost 1 base and the V segment lost 0 bases, leaving 2 bases of the junction unmatched. The germline V gene has CDR1 SGHRS and CDR2 YFSETQ. The CDR3 loop spans 15 amino acids. The CDR3 spells CASSLDDRGNTEAFF. The DNA of the CDR3 is TGCGCCAGCAGCTTGGATGACAGGGGGAACACTGAAGCTTTCTTT.

This clone showed up just a few times. Written as DNA, the CDR3 is TGTGCCAGCAGCCCCTCTCCAGCGGGGACCTATGACACCGGGGAGCTGTTTTTT. Translating gives CASSPSPAGTYDTGELFF. The V and J genes are TRBV7-8 and TRBJ2-2, with 7 positions matching TRBD2. CDR3 size: 18 residues. Germline V gene sequence: CDR1 SGHVS, CDR2 FQNEAQ. With 5 bases clipped from V and 3 bases from J, the junction kept 15 bases outside the gene matches.

V usage is TRBV11-2 and J usage is TRBJ2-5, with D unclear. The CDR3 spans 13 residues. The ends were cut back, 2 bases at V and 5 bases at J, with 9 bases in the middle. Per the germline V gene, CDR1 is SGHAT and CDR2 is FQNNGV. Here the CDR3 reads CASSLSRAETQYF. Written as DNA, the CDR3 is TGTGCCAGCAGCTTATCCCGCGCGGAGACCCAGTACTTC.

The rearrangement joins TRBV15 to TRBJ1-2; D is uncertain. This CDR3 is built from 16 residues. V lost 3 bases and J lost 4, with 18 bases in between. Per the germline V gene, CDR1 is LNHNV and CDR2 is YYDKDF (reference sequence). CDR3: CATSSLRREIGYGYTF. As DNA, the CDR3 is TGTGCCACCAGCAGTCTCCGGAGGGAAATTGGCTATGGCTACACCTTC.

V and J are TRBV7-2 and TRBJ1-2, with D uncertain. CDR1 is SGHTA, CDR2 FQGNSA, per germline. The CDR3 runs 13 residues. Trimming left V 3 bases short and J 8 bases short, with 13 bases between. The CDR3 reads CASSFRVGDGYTF. CDR3 coding DNA: TGTGCCAGCAGCTTTAGAGTGGGCGACGGCTACACCTTC. The variable domain in full, completed from reference TRBV7-2 and TRBJ1-2, reads GAGVSQSPSNKVTEKGKDVELRCDPISGHTALYWYRQSLGQGLEFLIYFQGNSAPDKSGLPSDRFSAERTGGSVSTLTIQRTQQEDSAVYLCASSFRVGDGYTFGSGTRLTVV.

This clone was counted only a few times. The rearrangement uses TRBV19 and TRBJ1-1, with 9 bases matching TRBD1. Germline assignment: CDR1 LNHDA and CDR2 SQIVND (reference sequence). This CDR3 spans 15 amino acids. V lost 5 bases to trimming and J lost 3 bases; unmatched junction nucleotides: 7. This CDR3 reads CASSSDRGWHTEAFF. CDR3 nucleotide sequence: TGTGCCAGTAGTTCGGACAGGGGATGGCACACTGAAGCTTTCTTT.

The CDR3 sequence: CASSAPSLPGGTQYF. The CDR3 coding sequence is TGTGCCAGCAGTGCTCCAAGCCTCCCCGGTGGGACCCAGTACTTC. V and J are TRBV6-6 and TRBJ2-5; the D is unclear. CDR1 and CDR2 from the germline V gene are MNHNY and SVGAGI (reference sequence). V lost 5 bases, J lost 7 bases, and 20 bases lay in between. This CDR3 has 15 amino acids.

The chain links TRBV7-2 to TRBJ1-2, with 7 bases fitting TRBD1. With 2 bases clipped from V and 2 bases from J, the junction kept 5 bases outside the gene matches. Per germline, CDR1 SGHTA and CDR2 FQGNSA. This CDR3 is built from 15 residues. The CDR3 loop reads CASSLSGQANYGYTF. CDR3 bases: TGTGCCAGCAGCTTAAGCGGACAGGCAAACTATGGCTACACCTTC.

This chain joins TRBV30 and TRBJ2-1; D is unclear. The V end lost 8 bases, the J end lost 0 bases, and 11 bases lay between the germline ends. CDR1 and CDR2 from the germline V gene are GTSNPN and SVGIG (reference sequence). The CDR3 sequence is 13 residues long. The CDR3 region is CAVGPLSYNEQFF. CDR3 DNA: TGTGCCGTAGGCCCCCTCTCCTACAATGAGCAGTTCTTC.

The chain combines TRBV15 with TRBJ2-5; weak D call: TRBD1 (5 bases). V was clipped by 3 bases and J by 4 bases, with 12 bases between them. The germline V gene encodes CDR1 LNHNV and CDR2 YYDKDF (reference sequence). This CDR3 has 14 residues. The CDR3 DNA is TGTGCCACCAGCAGGGATGGGGCCACAGAGACCCAGTACTTC. Translating it yields CATSRDGATETQYF. Drawing the rest from reference TRBV15 and TRBJ2-5, the complete variable domain is DAMVIQNPRYQVTQFGKPVTLSCSQTLNHNVMYWYQQKSSQAPKLLFHYYDKDFNNEADTPDNFQSRRPNTSFCFLDIRSPGLGDTAMYLCATSRDGATETQYFGPGTRLLVL.

The rearrangement joins TRBV30 to TRBJ1-2; 9 nucleotides match TRBD1. The germline V gene encodes CDR1 GTSNPN and CDR2 SVGIG (reference sequence). V shed 5 bases and J 4 bases; nucleotides not matched to a gene: 2. This CDR3 has 12 residues. The CDR3: CAWLTGGYGYTF. The CDR3 DNA reads TGTGCCTGGTTGACAGGGGGCTATGGCTACACCTTC.

This clone was seen more than once but under ten times. The gene calls are TRBV27 and TRBJ2-1; perhaps TRBD2 as D (6 bases). Germline V gene lookup returns CDR1 MNHEY and CDR2 SMNVEV (reference sequence). The CDR3 runs to 14 residues. V gave up 6 bases and J gave up 5 bases, with 14 bases separating them. CDR3 sequence reads: CASSLPGLHNEQFF. As DNA, the CDR3 is TGTGCCAGCAGCCTTCCGGGACTCCACAATGAGCAGTTCTTC.

The rearrangement uses TRBV5-4 and TRBJ2-6; 7 nucleotides agree with TRBD1. J gave up 0 bases and V 3 bases, and 6 bases lay outside the gene matches. CDR3 length: 17 amino acids. Germline CDR1 reads SGHNT; CDR2 reads YYREEE (reference sequence). CDR3: CASSSGQVNSGANVLTF. The CDR3, as DNA: TGTGCCAGCAGCTCTGGACAGGTGAACTCTGGGGCCAACGTCCTGACTTTC.

The chain recombines TRBV4-2 with TRBJ1-1; 7 bases fit TRBD1. CDR3 length: 17 amino acids. The germline CDR1 and CDR2 sequences are LGHNA and YNFKEQ. V was clipped by 0 bases and J by 0 bases; unmatched bases: 7. DNA of the CDR3: TGTGCCAGCAGCCAAGAAAATAAGGGGGCCATGAACACTGAAGCTTTCTTT. It codes for CASSQENKGAMNTEAFF.